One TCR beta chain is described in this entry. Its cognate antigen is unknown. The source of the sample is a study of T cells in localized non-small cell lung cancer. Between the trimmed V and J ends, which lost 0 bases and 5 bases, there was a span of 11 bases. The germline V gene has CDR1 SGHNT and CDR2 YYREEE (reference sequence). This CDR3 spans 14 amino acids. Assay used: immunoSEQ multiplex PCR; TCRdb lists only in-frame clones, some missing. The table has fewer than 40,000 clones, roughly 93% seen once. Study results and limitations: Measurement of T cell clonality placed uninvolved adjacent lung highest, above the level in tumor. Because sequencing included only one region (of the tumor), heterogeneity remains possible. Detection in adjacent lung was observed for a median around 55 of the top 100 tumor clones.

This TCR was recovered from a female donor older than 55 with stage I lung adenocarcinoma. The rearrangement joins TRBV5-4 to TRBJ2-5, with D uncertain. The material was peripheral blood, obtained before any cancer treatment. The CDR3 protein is CASSLVSAVETQYF. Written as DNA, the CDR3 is TGTGCCAGCAGCTTGGTAAGCGCCGTGGAGACCCAGTACTTC.